One TCR beta chain is described in this entry. Its antigen is still unknown. J gave up 6 bases and V 5 bases, and 8 bases lay outside the gene matches. Germline CDR1 SGHTA, CDR2 FQGNSA. This CDR3 comprises 15 residues. Primers for the PCR totalled 60 Vbeta and 13 Jbeta. The data were produced by immunoSEQ multiplex PCR, yet TCRdb's version contains in-frame clones alone and is incomplete. The profile covers 160,000 or so clones, with roughly 80% appearing a single time and less than 2.5% taken by the ten largest. The data stem from a study of cytomegalovirus exposure and HLA in healthy donors. Study-wide findings and caveats: Follow-up analysis seemed to connect common viral pathogens with several of the most significant clusters identified.

The clonotype originates from a man in his forties or fifties in good health and CMV-seropositive. Material for sequencing was PBMCs. V and J are TRBV7-2 and TRBJ1-2, with TRBD1 matching 11 bases. The CDR3 DNA reads as TGTGCCAGCAGCACCGGACAGGGGGCGATCCATGGCTACACCTTC. Encoded protein: CASSTGQGAIHGYTF.